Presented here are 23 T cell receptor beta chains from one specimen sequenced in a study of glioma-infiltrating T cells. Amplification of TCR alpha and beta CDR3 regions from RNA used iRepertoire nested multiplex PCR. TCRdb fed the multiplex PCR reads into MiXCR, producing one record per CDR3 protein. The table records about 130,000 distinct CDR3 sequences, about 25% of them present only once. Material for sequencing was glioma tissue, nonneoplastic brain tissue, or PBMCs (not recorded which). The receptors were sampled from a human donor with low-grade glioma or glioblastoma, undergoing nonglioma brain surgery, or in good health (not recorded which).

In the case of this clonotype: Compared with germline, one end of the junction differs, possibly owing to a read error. The CDR3 loop is CASSLVYPGSANSNQPEHF. The CDR3 DNA is TGTGCCAGCAGCTTAGTATATCCAGGCTCGGCGAATAGCAATCAGCCCGAGCATTTT. The rearrangement joins TRBV7-9 to TRBJ1-5; D is undetermined. Germline loops: CDR1 SEHNR, CDR2 FQNEAQ (reference sequence). The CDR3 covers 19 residues.

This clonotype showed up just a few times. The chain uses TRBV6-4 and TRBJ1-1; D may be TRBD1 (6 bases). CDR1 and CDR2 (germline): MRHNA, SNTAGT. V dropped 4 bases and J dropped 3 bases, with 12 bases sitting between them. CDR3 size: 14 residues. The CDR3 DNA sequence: TGTGCCAGCAGTGCCATCAGGGGAGACACTGAAGCTTTCTTT. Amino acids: CASSAIRGDTEAFF.

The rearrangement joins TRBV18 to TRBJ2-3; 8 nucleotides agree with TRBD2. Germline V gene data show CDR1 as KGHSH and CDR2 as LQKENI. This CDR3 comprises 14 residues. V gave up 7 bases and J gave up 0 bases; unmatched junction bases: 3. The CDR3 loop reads CASFGGASTDTQYF. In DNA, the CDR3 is TGTGCCAGCTTCGGGGGGGCCAGCACAGATACGCAGTATTTT.

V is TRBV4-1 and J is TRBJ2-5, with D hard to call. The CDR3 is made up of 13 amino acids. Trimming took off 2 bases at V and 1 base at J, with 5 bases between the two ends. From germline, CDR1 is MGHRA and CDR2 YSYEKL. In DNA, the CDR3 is TGCGCCAGCAGCCAAATGTTCCAAGAGACCCAGTACTTC. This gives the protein CASSQMFQETQYF.

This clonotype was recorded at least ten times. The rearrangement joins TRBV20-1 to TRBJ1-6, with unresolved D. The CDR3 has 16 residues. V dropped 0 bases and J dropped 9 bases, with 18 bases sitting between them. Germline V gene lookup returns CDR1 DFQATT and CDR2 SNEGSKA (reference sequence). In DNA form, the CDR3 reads TGCAGTGCTAGAGATCATTTCAGGACGAACCGTTCACCCCTCCACTTT. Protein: CSARDHFRTNRSPLHF.

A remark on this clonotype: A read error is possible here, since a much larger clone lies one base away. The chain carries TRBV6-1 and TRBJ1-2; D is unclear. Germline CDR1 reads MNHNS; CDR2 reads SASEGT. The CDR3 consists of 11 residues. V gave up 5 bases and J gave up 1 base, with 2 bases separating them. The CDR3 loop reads CASSFNYGYTF. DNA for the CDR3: TGTGCCAGCAGTTTTAACTATGGCTACACCTTC.

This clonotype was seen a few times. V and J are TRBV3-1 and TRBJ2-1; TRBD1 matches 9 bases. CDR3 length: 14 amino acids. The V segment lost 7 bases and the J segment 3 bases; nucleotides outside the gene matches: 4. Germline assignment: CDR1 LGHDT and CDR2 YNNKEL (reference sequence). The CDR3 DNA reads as TGTGCCAGCAACCCGGGACAGGGCTACAATGAGCAGTTCTTC. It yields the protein CASNPGQGYNEQFF.

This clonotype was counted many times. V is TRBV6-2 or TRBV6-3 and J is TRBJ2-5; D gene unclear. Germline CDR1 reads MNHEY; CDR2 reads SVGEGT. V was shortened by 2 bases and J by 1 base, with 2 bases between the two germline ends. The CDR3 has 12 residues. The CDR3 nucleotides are TGTGCCAGCAGTTACGCCCAAGAGACCCAGTACTTC. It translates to CASSYAQETQYF.

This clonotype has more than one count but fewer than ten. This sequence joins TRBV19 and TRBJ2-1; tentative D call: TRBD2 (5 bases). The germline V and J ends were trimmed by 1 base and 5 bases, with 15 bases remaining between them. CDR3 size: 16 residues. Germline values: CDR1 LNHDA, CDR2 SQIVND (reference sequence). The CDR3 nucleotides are TGTGCCAGTAGTATAGTGTCCGACTGGGGAGACAATGAGCAGTTCTTC. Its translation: CASSIVSDWGDNEQFF. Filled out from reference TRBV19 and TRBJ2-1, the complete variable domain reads DGGITQSPKYLFRKEGQNVTLSCEQNLNHDAMYWYRQDPGQGLRLIYYSQIVNDFQKGDIAEGYSVSREKKESFPLTVTSAQKNPTAFYLCASSIVSDWGDNEQFFGPGTRLTVL.

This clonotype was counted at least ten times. The CDR3 here is CASSVLTDTQYF. As DNA, the CDR3 is TGTGCCAGCAGTGTGCTCACAGATACGCAGTATTTT. The V call is TRBV28, the J call TRBJ2-3, with no clear D. The V end lost 5 bases, the J end lost 2 bases, and 5 bases lay between the germline ends. Germline lookup yields CDR1 MDHEN and CDR2 SYDVKM. The CDR3 extends over 12 amino acids.

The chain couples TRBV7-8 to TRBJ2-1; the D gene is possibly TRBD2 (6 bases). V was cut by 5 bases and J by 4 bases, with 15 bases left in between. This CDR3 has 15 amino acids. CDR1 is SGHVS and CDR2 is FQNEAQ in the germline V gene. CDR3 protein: CASSHRDSRYNEQFF. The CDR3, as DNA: TGTGCCAGCAGCCACCGGGACTCGAGGTACAATGAGCAGTTCTTC.

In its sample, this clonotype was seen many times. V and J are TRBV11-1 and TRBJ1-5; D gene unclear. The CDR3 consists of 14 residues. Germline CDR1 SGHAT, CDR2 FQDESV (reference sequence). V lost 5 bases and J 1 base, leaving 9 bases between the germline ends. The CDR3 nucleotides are TGTGCCAGCAGCCGTTTGGGCAGCAATCAGCCCCAGCATTTT. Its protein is CASSRLGSNQPQHF.

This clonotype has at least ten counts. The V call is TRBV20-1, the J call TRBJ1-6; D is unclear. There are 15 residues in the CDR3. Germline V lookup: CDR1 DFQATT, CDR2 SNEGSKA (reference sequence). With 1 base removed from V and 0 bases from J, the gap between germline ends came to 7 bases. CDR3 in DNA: TGCAGTGCTAGAGGGTTTGGCTCCTATAATTCACCCCTCCACTTT. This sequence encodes CSARGFGSYNSPLHF.

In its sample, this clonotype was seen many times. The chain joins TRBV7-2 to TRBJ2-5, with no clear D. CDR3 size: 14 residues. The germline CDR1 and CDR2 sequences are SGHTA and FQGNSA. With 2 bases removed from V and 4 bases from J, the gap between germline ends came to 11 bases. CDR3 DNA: TGTGCCAGCAGCTTAACTGATCAAGTAGAGACCCAGTACTTC. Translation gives CASSLTDQVETQYF. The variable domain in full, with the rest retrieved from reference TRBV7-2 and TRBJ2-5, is GAGVSQSPSNKVTEKGKDVELRCDPISGHTALYWYRQSLGQGLEFLIYFQGNSAPDKSGLPSDRFSAERTGGSVSTLTIQRTQQEDSAVYLCASSLTDQVETQYFGPGTRLLVL.

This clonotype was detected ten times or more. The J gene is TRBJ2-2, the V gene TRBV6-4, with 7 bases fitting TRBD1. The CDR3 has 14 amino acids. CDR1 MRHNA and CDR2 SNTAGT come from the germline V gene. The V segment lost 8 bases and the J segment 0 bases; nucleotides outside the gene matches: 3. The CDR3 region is CASSDRPNTGELFF. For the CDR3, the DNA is TGTGCCAGCTCGGACAGGCCGAACACCGGGGAGCTGTTTTTT.

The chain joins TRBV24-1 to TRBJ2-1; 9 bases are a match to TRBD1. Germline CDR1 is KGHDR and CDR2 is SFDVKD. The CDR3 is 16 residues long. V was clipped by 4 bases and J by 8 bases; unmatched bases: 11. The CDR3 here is CATSESGTGFFDEQFF. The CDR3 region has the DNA TGTGCCACCAGTGAATCCGGGACAGGGTTTTTCGATGAGCAGTTCTTC.

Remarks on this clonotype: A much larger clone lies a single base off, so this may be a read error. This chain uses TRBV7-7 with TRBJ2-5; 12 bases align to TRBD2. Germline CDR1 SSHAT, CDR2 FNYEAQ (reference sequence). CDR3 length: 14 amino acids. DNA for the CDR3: TGTGCTAGCAGCTCGGGACTAGCGGGAGAGACCCAGTACTTC. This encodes CASSSGLAGETQYF.

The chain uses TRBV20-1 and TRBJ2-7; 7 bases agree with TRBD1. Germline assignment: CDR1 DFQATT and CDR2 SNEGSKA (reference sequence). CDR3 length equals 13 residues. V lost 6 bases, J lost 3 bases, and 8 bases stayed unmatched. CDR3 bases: TGCAGTGCCCGGGACACAGGGGTCTACGAGCAGTACGTC. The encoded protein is CSARDTGVYEQYV.

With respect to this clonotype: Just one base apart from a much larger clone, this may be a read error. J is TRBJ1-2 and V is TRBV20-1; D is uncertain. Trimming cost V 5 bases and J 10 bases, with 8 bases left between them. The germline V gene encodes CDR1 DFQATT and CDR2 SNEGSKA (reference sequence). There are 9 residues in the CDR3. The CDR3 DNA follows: TGCAGTGCTTCTCGAGTCTACACCTTC. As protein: CSASRVYTF.

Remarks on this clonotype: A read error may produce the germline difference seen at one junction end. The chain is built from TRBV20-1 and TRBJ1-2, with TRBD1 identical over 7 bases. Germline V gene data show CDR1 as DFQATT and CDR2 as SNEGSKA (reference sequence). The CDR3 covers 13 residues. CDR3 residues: CSARATGVYGCTF. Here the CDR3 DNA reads TGCAGTGCTAGAGCAACAGGGGTCTATGGCTGCACCTTC.

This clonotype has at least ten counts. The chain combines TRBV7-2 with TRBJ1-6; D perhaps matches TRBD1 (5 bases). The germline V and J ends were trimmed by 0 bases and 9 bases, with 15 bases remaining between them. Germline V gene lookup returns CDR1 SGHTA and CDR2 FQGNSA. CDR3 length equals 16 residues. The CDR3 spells CASSLAGDLGLSPLHF. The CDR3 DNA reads TGTGCCAGCAGCTTAGCGGGGGACTTAGGACTTTCACCCCTCCACTTT. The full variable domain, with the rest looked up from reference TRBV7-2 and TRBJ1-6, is GAGVSQSPSNKVTEKGKDVELRCDPISGHTALYWYRQSLGQGLEFLIYFQGNSAPDKSGLPSDRFSAERTGGSVSTLTIQRTQQEDSAVYLCASSLAGDLGLSPLHFGNGTRLTVT.

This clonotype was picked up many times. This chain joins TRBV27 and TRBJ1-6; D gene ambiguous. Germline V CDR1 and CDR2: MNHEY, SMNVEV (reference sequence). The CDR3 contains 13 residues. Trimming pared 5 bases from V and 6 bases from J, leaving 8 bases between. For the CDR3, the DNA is TGTGCCAGCAGTAACTGGGCTAATTCACCCCTCCACTTT. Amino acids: CASSNWANSPLHF.

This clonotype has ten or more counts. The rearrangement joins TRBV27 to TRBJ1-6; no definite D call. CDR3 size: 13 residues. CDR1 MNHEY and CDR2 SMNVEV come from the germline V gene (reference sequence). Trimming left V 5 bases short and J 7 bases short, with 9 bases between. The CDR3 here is CASSPHPNSPLHF. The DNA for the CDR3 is TGTGCCAGCAGTCCCCACCCCAATTCACCCCTCCACTTT.